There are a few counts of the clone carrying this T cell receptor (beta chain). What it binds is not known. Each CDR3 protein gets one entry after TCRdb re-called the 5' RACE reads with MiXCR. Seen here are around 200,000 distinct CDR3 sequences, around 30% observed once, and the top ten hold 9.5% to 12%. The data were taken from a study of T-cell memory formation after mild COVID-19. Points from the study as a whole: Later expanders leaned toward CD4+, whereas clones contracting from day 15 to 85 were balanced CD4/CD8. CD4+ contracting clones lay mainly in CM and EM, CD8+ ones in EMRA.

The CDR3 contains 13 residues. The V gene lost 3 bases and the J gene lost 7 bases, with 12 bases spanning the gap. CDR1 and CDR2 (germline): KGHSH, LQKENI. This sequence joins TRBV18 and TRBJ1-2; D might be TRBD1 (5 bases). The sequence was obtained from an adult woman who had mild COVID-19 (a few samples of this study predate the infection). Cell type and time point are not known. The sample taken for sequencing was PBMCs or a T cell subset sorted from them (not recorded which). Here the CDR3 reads CASSPTRQSGYTF. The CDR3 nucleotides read TGTGCCAGCTCACCTACTCGACAGTCTGGCTACACCTTC.